This entry lists 21 T cell receptor beta chains sequenced from one sample in a study of cytomegalovirus exposure and HLA in healthy donors (TCRdb year 2017). The library was produced with the immunoSEQ multiplex PCR assay. For the multiplex PCR, a mixture combining 60 forward primers for TCR Vbeta segments and 13 reverse primers for TCR Jbeta segments was used. Held by TCRdb, this immuneACCESS table contains in-frame sequences only and omits some clones. Under half of the omission traces to an unresolved V gene where checked; the cause of the rest is unknown. In all, the sample holds about 170,000 clones, and around 80% of those were seen once. The ten largest clones take up under 6% of the sample. Material: PBMCs. These receptors were taken from a woman in her forties or fifties in good health and CMV-seropositive.

This clone was found once. The V call is TRBV19, the J call TRBJ2-1, with TRBD2 matching 15 bases. CDR1 is LNHDA, CDR2 SQIVND, per germline (reference sequence). V shed 6 bases, J shed 2 bases, and the junction held 5 bases outside the gene matches. The CDR3 is made up of 17 amino acids. The CDR3 nucleotides read TGTGCCAGTAGACGGACTAGCGGGGGGGGAACCTACAATGAGCAGTTCTTC. This gives the protein CASRRTSGGGTYNEQFF. Supplemented by reference TRBV19 and TRBJ2-1, the full variable domain reads DGGITQSPKYLFRKEGQNVTLSCEQNLNHDAMYWYRQDPGQGLRLIYYSQIVNDFQKGDIAEGYSVSREKKESFPLTVTSAQKNPTAFYLCASRRTSGGGTYNEQFFGPGTRLTVL.

The genes are TRBV28 and TRBJ1-2; 7 positions agree with TRBD1. CDR3 size: 14 residues. The V and J ends lost 6 bases and 7 bases, in that order; junction bases with no gene match: 11. The germline gives CDR1 MDHEN, CDR2 SYDVKM. The CDR3 protein is CASSLGGSLFGYTF. CDR3 sequence (DNA): TGTGCCAGCAGCCTAGGGGGCAGCTTATTTGGCTACACCTTC.

The V gene is TRBV6-6, the J gene TRBJ1-5; no clear D. Germline V CDR1 and CDR2: MNHNY, SVGAGI (reference sequence). The length of the CDR3 is 14 residues. V was shortened by 2 bases and J by 5 bases, with 10 bases between the two germline ends. Here the CDR3 reads CASSYRTADQPQHF. The CDR3 bases are TGTGCCAGCAGTTACCGAACAGCTGATCAGCCCCAGCATTTT.

The chain is built from TRBV7-2 and TRBJ1-2; possible D gene TRBD1, 5 bases. The CDR3 consists of 15 residues. Looked up from germline, CDR1 is SGHTA and CDR2 is FQGNSA. Trimming cost V 1 base and J 7 bases, with 16 bases left between them. The CDR3 DNA reads TGTGCCAGCAGCTTAGGGGTGGCGGGCGGGGGTGGCTACACCTTC. Its protein is CASSLGVAGGGGYTF.

The rearrangement uses TRBV4-3 and TRBJ2-5, with D tentatively TRBD2 (6 bases). TRBJ2-7 explains the end of the DNA better; the J call may be wrong. Germline values: CDR1 LGHNA, CDR2 YSLEER. The CDR3 runs 14 residues. The CDR3 protein is CASSQAGGLYEQYF. DNA of the CDR3: TGCGCCAGCAGCCAAGCCGGGGGTCTCTACGAGCAGTACTTC.

This clone has just a few counts. This rearrangement joins TRBV5-4 to TRBJ2-7; 13 nucleotides match TRBD2. CDR1 is SGHNT, CDR2 YYREEE, per germline (reference sequence). V shed 4 bases, J shed 3 bases, and the junction held 4 bases outside the gene matches. CDR3 length equals 15 residues. The chain's CDR3 is CASSAGLAGLYEQYF. Here the CDR3 DNA reads TGTGCCAGCAGCGCGGGACTAGCGGGACTCTACGAGCAGTACTTC.

This clone turned up a few times. V is TRBV4-3 and J is TRBJ2-7, with 9 bases identical to TRBD2. This CDR3 comprises 15 residues. CDR1 is LGHNA and CDR2 is YSLEER in the germline V gene. J was trimmed by 2 bases and V by 0 bases; bases with no gene match: 2. The CDR3, as DNA: TGCGCCAGCAGCCAAGACCCTAGCGGGACCTACGAGCAGTACTTC. This gives the protein CASSQDPSGTYEQYF.

This clone was recorded once. The CDR3 here is CASSTSPETVNTEAFF. The CDR3 DNA follows: TGTGCCAGCAGCACATCCCCGGAAACAGTGAACACTGAAGCTTTCTTT. The genes are TRBV5-6 and TRBJ1-1; D remains unclear. From germline, CDR1 is SGHDT and CDR2 YYEEEE. V lost 4 bases and J lost 0, with 16 bases in between. This CDR3 is 16 amino acids long.

This chain uses TRBV7-2 with TRBJ2-7; D remains ambiguous. The CDR3 consists of 13 residues. Germline loops: CDR1 SGHTA, CDR2 FQGNSA. The V end lost 4 bases, the J end lost 3 bases, and 10 bases lay between the germline ends. The DNA for the CDR3 is TGTGCCAGCAGCTCCGTCAACATCTACGAGCAGTACTTC. This codes for CASSSVNIYEQYF.

J is TRBJ1-2 and V is TRBV6-5; D is undetermined. V lost 7 bases to trimming and J lost 8 bases, with 14 bases between them. CDR1 and CDR2 (germline): MNHEY, SVGAGI. CDR3 length equals 12 residues. CDR3 region: CASIEEVHGYTF. CDR3 in DNA: TGTGCCAGCATTGAAGAGGTCCACGGCTACACCTTC.

This chain links TRBV5-4 with TRBJ2-1, with 7 positions matching TRBD2. Germline V gene data show CDR1 as SGHNT and CDR2 as YYREEE (reference sequence). J gave up 7 bases and V 6 bases, and 10 bases lay outside the gene matches. This CDR3 is 14 amino acids long. The DNA for the CDR3 is TGTGCCAGCACCCCCGGGGCGGGAGTTAATGAGCAGTTCTTC. It translates to CASTPGAGVNEQFF.

V and J are TRBV2 and TRBJ2-7; a possible D gene is TRBD1 (6 bases). This CDR3 is 14 amino acids long. The germline V and J ends were trimmed by 5 bases and 2 bases, with 13 bases remaining between them. The germline V gene encodes CDR1 SNHLY and CDR2 FYNNEI. CDR3: CASSKQGDPYEQYF. The CDR3 DNA is TGTGCCAGCAGTAAACAGGGAGACCCCTACGAGCAGTACTTC.

A word on this clone: Other DNA sequences in this specimen translate into the identical CDR3. The chain has TRBV4-3 and TRBJ2-7; perhaps TRBD1 as D (5 bases). In germline, CDR1 is LGHNA, CDR2 YSLEER. The CDR3 consists of 15 residues. V was trimmed by 0 bases and J by 2 bases, leaving 11 bases between them. CDR3 in amino acids: CASSQDRQGTYEQYF. In nucleotides, the CDR3 is TGCGCCAGCAGCCAAGATCGGCAGGGAACCTACGAGCAGTACTTC.

The genes are TRBV5-4 and TRBJ2-5; 10 bases map to TRBD1. The J call is in doubt because the DNA end fits TRBJ2-7 better. CDR3 length: 16 residues. Germline CDR1 SGHNT, CDR2 YYREEE (reference sequence). CDR3: CASSVLGTGVSYEQYF. CDR3 DNA: TGTGCCAGCAGCGTATTAGGGACAGGGGTTTCCTACGAGCAGTACTTC.

In its sample, this clone was seen once. The chain is built from TRBV4-1 and TRBJ1-3, with a weak D call TRBD1 (6 bases). This CDR3 has 16 residues. CDR1 MGHRA and CDR2 YSYEKL come from the germline V gene. V gave up 3 bases and J gave up 4 bases, with 16 bases separating them. DNA for the CDR3: TGCGCCAGCAGCCATGAGTCCAGGGGCTTAGGAAACACCATATATTTT. Its protein is CASSHESRGLGNTIYF.

In this sample, this clone turned up a few times. This chain uses TRBV5-1 with TRBJ2-7; 7 bases agree with TRBD1. Losses at the gene ends were 1 base for V and 8 bases for J; bases not matched to a gene: 12. The CDR3 has 15 residues. Germline CDR1 SGHRS, CDR2 YFSETQ. Written as DNA, the CDR3 is TGCGCCAGCAGCTTGAGGGTGTCGGGACAGAACCAGCAGTACTTC. As protein: CASSLRVSGQNQQYF.

The chain couples TRBV19 to TRBJ2-6; no clear D gene. Germline assignment: CDR1 LNHDA and CDR2 SQIVND (reference sequence). The CDR3 runs 13 residues. The V end was cut by 7 bases, the J end by 3 bases, with 7 bases between. For the CDR3, the DNA is TGTGCCAGTACCCTAGGTGGGGCCAACGTCCTGACTTTC. As protein: CASTLGGANVLTF.

The table lists this clone with a count of one. This chain links TRBV28 with TRBJ2-4; D remains ambiguous. The V gene's germline CDR1 is MDHEN and CDR2 SYDVKM. The ends were cut back, 2 bases at V and 0 bases at J, with 5 bases in the middle. CDR3 length: 14 residues. The CDR3 protein is CASSLGVAKNIQYF. The CDR3 bases are TGTGCCAGCAGTTTAGGAGTAGCCAAAAACATTCAGTACTTC.

This clone has only a few counts. The V gene is TRBV30, the J gene TRBJ1-1; no firm D call. The V gene lost 2 bases and the J gene lost 7 bases, with 14 bases spanning the gap. Looked up from germline, CDR1 is GTSNPN and CDR2 is SVGIG (reference sequence). This CDR3 has 13 residues. CDR3 nucleotides: TGTGCCTGGAGTCAAGACCTCCAGGTTGAAGCTTTCTTT. It specifies CAWSQDLQVEAFF.

The V gene is TRBV27, the J gene TRBJ2-7; possibly TRBD1 for D (6 bases). V was pared by 8 bases and J by 5 bases, with 19 bases between. This CDR3 is 14 amino acids long. CDR1 and CDR2 from the germline V gene are MNHEY and SMNVEV (reference sequence). The CDR3 region has the DNA TGTGCCAGCTATTTCCAGGGGCCTCAGGACGAGCAGTACTTC. Translated: CASYFQGPQDEQYF.

The V and J genes are TRBV28 and TRBJ1-2; 9 bases map to TRBD1. Germline trimming cut 6 bases from V and 5 bases from J; bases unmatched to any gene: 10. Germline V gives CDR1 MDHEN, CDR2 SYDVKM. The CDR3 has 15 amino acids. The CDR3 DNA is TGTGCCAGCAGGAACAGGGGGCTTAAGGGGTATGGCTACACCTTC. The encoded protein is CASRNRGLKGYGYTF.